Detailed here is one T cell receptor (beta chain). Its target is unknown. The CDR3 has 14 residues. V dropped 3 bases and J dropped 4; count of bases not matched to a gene: 4. Germline V CDR1 and CDR2: SGHDT, YYEEEE. PCR employed 60 Vbeta and 13 Jbeta primers. Data came from immunoSEQ multiplex PCR; TCRdb stores just in-frame clones and leaves some out. The table shows around 140,000 clones, with 76% occurring only once. This specimen comes from a study of cytomegalovirus exposure and HLA in healthy donors. Findings of the study overall: The listing of 150 or so TCR beta chains classed them as cytomegalovirus-associated.

The sequence was obtained from a man aged 35 to 55 in good health and CMV-seronegative. Sample: PBMCs. V gene TRBV5-6 combines with J gene TRBJ1-2; 9 bases align to TRBD1. The CDR3 sequence: CASSSGQGFYGYTF. The CDR3 DNA sequence: TGTGCCAGCAGCTCGGGACAGGGATTCTATGGCTACACCTTC.